This T cell receptor (beta chain) was recorded in a study of cytomegalovirus exposure and HLA in healthy donors. Both 60 Vbeta primers and 13 Jbeta primers went into the PCR. Sequencing was performed with immunoSEQ multiplex PCR; in TCRdb, only in-frame clones are kept and a portion is missing. Of roughly 170,000 clones detected, about 85% appear once; the ten largest clones hold roughly 4.8%. Germline assignment: CDR1 LGHNA and CDR2 YNFKEQ. The ends were cut back, 4 bases at V and 4 bases at J, with 7 bases in the middle. This CDR3 region has 13 residues. This clone came up once. Sequences were obtained from PBMCs. The receptor was isolated from a woman in her 50s in good health and CMV-seropositive. This chain connects TRBV4-2 to TRBJ1-4; D is unresolved. The CDR3 sequence: CASSLPNNEKLFF. Written as DNA, the CDR3 is TGTGCCAGCAGCCTTCCAAATAATGAAAAACTGTTTTTT.